A selection of T cell receptor beta chains follows, all from one sample in a study of response to subunit inactivated influenza vaccine. TCRdb recomputed calls from the RT-PCR reads with MiXCR, one row per CDR3 protein. The sample has about 530,000 distinct CDR3 sequences, 13% seen once. The sequencing used PBMCs from blood, collected roughly 47 days after vaccination. Every receptor here comes from a man over 45 who received an inactivated influenza vaccine. The CDR3 runs from the conserved cysteine through the conserved F or W. The D gene is left open where the match is weak. Only part of the rows carry a size: once, few, many, or a class if the clone is expanded.

length,V,D,J,size,DNA,CDR3
16,TRBV4-1,TRBD1,TRBJ2-1,.,TGCGCCAGCAGCCAAGATCCCGGACAGGGGGCAAATGAGCAGTTCTTC,CASSQDPGQGANEQFF
14,TRBV28,.,TRBJ2-1,.,TGTGCCAGCAGTTTACCTCTAGAAGGAGGTGAGCAGTTCTTC,CASSLPLEGGEQFF
16,TRBV5-1,TRBD2,TRBJ2-3,few,TGCGCCAGCAGCTTATTTACTAGCGGAGACACAGATACGCAGTATTTT,CASSLFTSGDTDTQYF
15,TRBV3-1,.,TRBJ2-7,many,TGTGCCAGCAGCCAAGCAACGTCAGGGGCCTACGAGCAGTACTTC,CASSQATSGAYEQYF
15,TRBV4-1,TRBD2,TRBJ2-1,few,TGCGCCAGCAGCCAACCGGGACTAGCGGCCAGGGGGCAGTTCTTC,CASSQPGLAARGQFF
14,TRBV7-9,.,TRBJ1-5,.,TGTGCCAGCAGCCCGTATGGCAGCAATCAGCCCCAGCATTTT,CASSPYGSNQPQHF
14,TRBV10-3,.,TRBJ2-1,many,TGTGCCATCAGTGAAGGAATTTCCTACAATGAGCAGTTCTTC,CAISEGISYNEQFF
17,TRBV4-2,.,TRBJ2-2,.,TGTGCCAGCAGCCAAGATCCCGAGGGGGGGAAGATCGGGGAGCTGTTTTTT,CASSQDPEGGKIGELFF
12,TRBV29-1,TRBD2,TRBJ2-3,few,TGCAGCGGGGGACTAGCTATAGATACGCAGTATTTT,CSGGLAIDTQYF
13,TRBV10-1,.,TRBJ2-7,.,TGCGCCAGCAGTGCATCAGGGGTAGGCGAGCAGTACTTC,CASSASGVGEQYF
19,TRBV29-1,TRBD2,TRBJ2-1,.,TGCAGCGTCGCCATTAGGACAGGCCGGGGACTAGCGGATCGCAATGAGCAGTTCTTC,CSVAIRTGRGLADRNEQFF
14,TRBV9,.,TRBJ1-1,few,TGTGCCAGCAGCGTTGGACAGACGAACACTGAAGCTTTCTTT,CASSVGQTNTEAFF
16,TRBV10-2,TRBD1,TRBJ1-1,.,TGCGCCAGCAGTGATTTTCGGACAGGGGAGAACACTGAAGCTTTCTTT,CASSDFRTGENTEAFF
14,TRBV28,.,TRBJ2-3,.,TGTGCCGGCAGTTCCTCAGGGGGAGGAGATACGCAGTATTTT,CAGSSSGGGDTQYF
15,TRBV7-2,.,TRBJ2-5,.,TGTGCCAGCAGCTTAGCGGGAGGCCTCCAAGAGACCCAGTACTTC,CASSLAGGLQETQYF
15,TRBV7-8,.,TRBJ2-5,many,TGTGCCAGCAGCCCCCCCCTGAGGGGCGAAGAGACCCAGTACTTC,CASSPPLRGEETQYF
13,TRBV5-6,.,TRBJ2-2,many,TGTGCCAGCAGCCAAGTGGGGGCCGGGGAGCTGTTTTTT,CASSQVGAGELFF
15,TRBV10-3,TRBD2,TRBJ2-1,.,TGTGCCATCAGTGCGGGGGGGAGCAGGGGTAATGAGCAGTTCTTC,CAISAGGSRGNEQFF
14,TRBV20-1,.,TRBJ1-4,.,TGCAGTGCAACCGCAGGGGCTGCTAATGAAAAACTGTTTTTT,CSATAGAANEKLFF
19,TRBV15,TRBD1,TRBJ1-5,.,TGTGCCACCAGCAGACAGCCGGGACAGGTATACCCAGGGGATCAGCCCCAGCATTTT,CATSRQPGQVYPGDQPQHF
14,TRBV4-2,.,TRBJ2-3,.,TGTGCCAGCAGCCAAGGTCAGGGTGGTGATACGCAGTATTTT,CASSQGQGGDTQYF
12,TRBV5-6,TRBD2,TRBJ2-1,.,TGTGCCAGCAGCGGGACTAGCGGGGCGCAGTTCTTC,CASSGTSGAQFF
16,TRBV12-3/TRBV12-4,TRBD2,TRBJ2-3,many,TGTGCCAGCAGTGCGGGGACTAGCGGGACATGGGATACGCAGTATTTT,CASSAGTSGTWDTQYF
15,TRBV24-1,.,TRBJ2-2,many,TGTGCCACCAGTGATTTGAGACATCCGACCGGGGAGCTGTTTTTT,CATSDLRHPTGELFF
16,TRBV4-3,TRBD2,TRBJ2-5,few,TGCGCCAGCAGCCAAGATGGGGGAGGGTGGCAAGAGACCCAGTACTTC,CASSQDGGGWQETQYF
13,TRBV7-2,.,TRBJ1-1,.,TGTGCCAGCAGCTTAGTGAAGGGGGAGATAGCTTTCTTT,CASSLVKGEIAFF
16,TRBV5-1,.,TRBJ1-6,.,TGCGCCAGCAGCTATTCTCCGGGGTCTCTCAATTCACCCCTCCACTTT,CASSYSPGSLNSPLHF
17,TRBV4-3,TRBD1,TRBJ1-4,.,TGCGCCAGCAGCCATCAAACGGGACAGGCGACGAATGAAAAACTGTTTTTT,CASSHQTGQATNEKLFF
14,TRBV29-1,TRBD1,TRBJ2-1,.,TGCAGCATCGGGACAGCGCGCTCCTACAATGAGCAGTTCTTC,CSIGTARSYNEQFF
15,TRBV4-2,TRBD1,TRBJ1-1,.,TGTGCCAGCAGCCAAGAAGGGACAGGGCTCCCTGAAGCTTTCTTT,CASSQEGTGLPEAFF
15,TRBV5-6,.,TRBJ2-1,.,TGTGCCAGCAGCTTGGGTCGCGTGAGGGGCAATGAGCAGTTCTTC,CASSLGRVRGNEQFF
15,TRBV20-1,.,TRBJ2-4,.,TGCAGTGCTAGAGTTCACTCCCCGTCGTCAAACATTCAGTACTTC,CSARVHSPSSNIQYF
13,TRBV20-1,.,TRBJ1-2,.,TGCAGTGCTTCGTTGGACATCCCCTATGGCTACACCTTC,CSASLDIPYGYTF
14,TRBV20-1,.,TRBJ1-1,few,TGCAGTGCTAGAGAGGGGGCAAGGGACACTGAAGCTTTCTTT,CSAREGARDTEAFF
14,TRBV5-1,.,TRBJ2-1,few,TGCGCCAGCAGCTTAGTTACAGGGAATAATGAGCAGTTCTTC,CASSLVTGNNEQFF
12,TRBV20-1,.,TRBJ1-4,.,TGCAGTGCTATCGGGGCTAATGAAAAACTGTTTTTT,CSAIGANEKLFF
14,TRBV20-1,TRBD1,TRBJ1-5,.,TGCAGTGCTAGGACGGACAGGGCTAATCAGCCCCAGCATTTT,CSARTDRANQPQHF
17,TRBV4-2,.,TRBJ2-7,.,TGTGCCAGCAGCCAAGAAGCGTTTGGTACAGAGTCCTACGAGCAGTACTTC,CASSQEAFGTESYEQYF
16,TRBV6-5,.,TRBJ2-7,few,TGTGCCAGCAGTTACTCGAGTTACAGACCTTTCTACGAGCAGTACTTC,CASSYSSYRPFYEQYF
15,TRBV5-5,TRBD1,TRBJ1-2,few,TGTGCCAGCAGCATCTCCCCCGGGACAGGGAAGAGGAACACCTTC,CASSISPGTGKRNTF
13,TRBV7-9,.,TRBJ1-1,few,TGTGCCAGCAGCCCAATTAAAACAGGGGAAGCTTTCTTT,CASSPIKTGEAFF
15,TRBV12-3/TRBV12-4,.,TRBJ2-3,few,TGTGCCAGCAGTTTCGCACCCGGTAGCACAGATACGCAGTATTTT,CASSFAPGSTDTQYF
15,TRBV20-1,.,TRBJ1-2,many,TGCAGTGCTAGAGCTCACGGCAGGGTCGACTATGGCTACACCTTC,CSARAHGRVDYGYTF
16,TRBV4-1,.,TRBJ2-3,.,TGCGCCAGCAGCCTCCGACCGGGGGCGCCTACAGATACGCAGTATTTT,CASSLRPGAPTDTQYF
16,TRBV7-2,TRBD2,TRBJ2-7,.,TGTGCCAGCAGGCTCCCGGGACTAGCGGCCTCCTACGAGCAGTACTTC,CASRLPGLAASYEQYF
16,TRBV5-1,TRBD2,TRBJ2-7,few,TGCGCCAGCAGCTGGAGTACTAGCGGGGGAATATACGAGCAGTACTTC,CASSWSTSGGIYEQYF
14,TRBV6-2/TRBV6-3,TRBD1,TRBJ2-7,few,TGTGCCAGCAGCGCGACAGGGCTTTCCTACGAGCAGTACTTC,CASSATGLSYEQYF
15,TRBV28,.,TRBJ2-5,.,TGTGCCAGCAGTCCCGCCCACGGCCTTCAAGAGACCCAGTACTTC,CASSPAHGLQETQYF
14,TRBV12-3/TRBV12-4,TRBD1,TRBJ2-3,few,TGTGCCAGCAGGACCACCGGGACAGCAGATACGCAGTATTTT,CASRTTGTADTQYF
12,TRBV12-3/TRBV12-4,.,TRBJ1-2,few,TGTGCCAGCAGTCTTCGTCTGGGGGGCTACACCTTC,CASSLRLGGYTF
15,TRBV12-3/TRBV12-4,.,TRBJ1-5,.,TGTGCCAGCAGTCCAGGGACATCGAGCAATCAGCCCCAGCATTTT,CASSPGTSSNQPQHF
18,TRBV14,TRBD1,TRBJ2-6,.,TGTGCCAGCAGCCAAGTGAGGGACAGCCGTTGGGGGGCCAACGTCCTGACTTTC,CASSQVRDSRWGANVLTF
15,TRBV6-2/TRBV6-3,TRBD2,TRBJ2-7,many,TGTGCCAGCAGTTACTCGGGACTAGCGGCCTACGAGCAGTACTTC,CASSYSGLAAYEQYF
13,TRBV9,.,TRBJ2-2,few,TGTGCCAGCAGCGTAGAGGGTACGGGGGAGCTGTTTTTT,CASSVEGTGELFF
14,TRBV15,.,TRBJ2-1,many,TGTGCCACCAGCAGAGATACCCACTCCAATGAGCAGTTCTTC,CATSRDTHSNEQFF
17,TRBV10-2,.,TRBJ1-4,.,TGCGCCAGCAGTGAGTCGAAAGGAGGGATCGGAAATGAAAAACTGTTTTTT,CASSESKGGIGNEKLFF
13,TRBV5-1,.,TRBJ2-7,few,TGCGCCAACAGACAGATGGGGCCCTACGAGCAGTACTTC,CANRQMGPYEQYF
15,TRBV11-2,TRBD2,TRBJ2-3,.,TGTGCCAGCAGCCTTGCCGGGACTAACACAGATACGCAGTATTTT,CASSLAGTNTDTQYF